The present T cell receptor (beta chain) was sequenced within a study of CD8+ T cells in alopecia areata. Study summary: Treated individuals took tofacitinib by mouth, 5 to 10 mg twice daily. Using the percentage of affected scalp area, treated patients' severity was scored.

With regard to this clone: What it binds is unknown.

The authors extracted RNA and reverse transcribed it into cDNA as the sequencing template. Only in-frame clones appear in the TCRdb table, and some are missing; sequencing was by immunoSEQ multiplex PCR. The table lists about 180,000 clones, about half of them singletons. Overall study results and limits: Whereas mice showed it more clearly, TCR sharing across patients was murkier, possibly because of HLA. Many expanded lesional clones remained in scalp and blood on tofacitinib.

Treatment specified: oral pan-JAK inhibitor, 5-10 mg twice daily. This clonotype was obtained from a human donor with alopecia areata. The specimen was CD8+ T cells sorted from blood, collected around week 54, from a patient treated with tofacitinib.

The CDR3: CASSAGEGPYSNQPQHF. The CDR3, as DNA: TGTGCCAGCAGCGCCGGGGAGGGCCCTTATAGCAATCAGCCCCAGCATTTT. This chain joins TRBV9 and TRBJ1-5; D is ambiguous. This CDR3 has 17 amino acids. Germline loops: CDR1 SGDLS, CDR2 YYNGEE. V dropped 3 bases and J dropped 0 bases, with 16 bases sitting between them. Supplemented by reference TRBV9 and TRBJ1-5, the full variable domain reads DSGVTQTPKHLITATGQRVTLRCSPRSGDLSVYWYQQSLDQGLQFLIQYYNGEERAKGNILERFSAQQFPDLHSELNLSSLELGDSALYFCASSAGEGPYSNQPQHFGDGTRLSIL.